The 3 T cell receptor beta chains below all came from one sample that was sequenced in a study of shared clonotypes between healthy human individuals. Assay: immunoSEQ multiplex PCR; the TCRdb copy retains only in-frame clones and omits some. The top ten hold approximately 0.4% of the sample, which has millions of clones, 85% to 95% seen once. The sequenced sample was naive CD4+ T cells from PBMCs. Documented subset: CD45RA+ positively selected. Source of these receptors: a man younger than 30 in good health. Some clones in this sample may be carry-over from other donors' samples.

This chain connects TRBV5-3 to TRBJ2-5, with TRBD2 identical over 13 bases. Being an ORF, TRBV5-3 has a function that is uncertain. The trim removed 3 bases at V and 4 bases at J, leaving 3 bases unmatched. The CDR3 extends over 15 amino acids. This CDR3 reads CARSSGLAGRETQYF. CDR3 nucleotide sequence: TGTGCCAGAAGCTCGGGACTAGCGGGAAGAGAGACCCAGTACTTC.

The chain is built from TRBV7-2 and TRBJ1-2; a possible D gene is TRBD1 (5 bases). V shed 4 bases and J shed 8 bases, with 17 bases lying between them. CDR1 and CDR2 (germline): SGHTA, FQGNSA. The CDR3 runs to 14 residues. The CDR3 protein is CASSSGTAVMGYTF. The CDR3 DNA reads as TGTGCCAGCAGCTCTGGGACCGCCGTGATGGGCTACACCTTC.

V is TRBV9 and J is TRBJ2-2; D is unclear. Germline V gene sequence: CDR1 SGDLS, CDR2 YYNGEE. The V end was cut by 6 bases, the J end by 6 bases, with 15 bases between. This CDR3 is 14 amino acids long. The CDR3 loop is CASKPTMGSGELFF. CDR3 coding DNA: TGTGCCAGCAAACCCACGATGGGGTCCGGGGAGCTGTTTTTT.